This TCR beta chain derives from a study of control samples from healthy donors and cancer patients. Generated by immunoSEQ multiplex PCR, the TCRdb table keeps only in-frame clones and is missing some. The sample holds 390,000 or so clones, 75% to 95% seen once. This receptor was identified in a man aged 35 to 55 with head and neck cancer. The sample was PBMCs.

The CDR3 nucleotides are TGTGCCAGCTCATCACAGGGGCCAATCCAAGAAGCTTTCTTT. It specifies CASSSQGPIQEAFF. The V and J genes are TRBV18 and TRBJ1-1; 7 nucleotides match TRBD1. Germline CDR1 reads KGHSH; CDR2 reads LQKENI. Trimming cost V 5 bases and J 8 bases; bases outside gene matches: 11. This CDR3 comprises 14 residues.